The T cell receptor beta chain under discussion was sequenced for a study of response to subunit inactivated influenza vaccine. General observations from the study: There was a suggestion from the authors that each seasonal influenza vaccination recruits few new T cells.

This CDR3 spans 14 amino acids. Germline CDR1 reads SEHNR; CDR2 reads FQNEAQ (reference sequence). V dropped 6 bases and J dropped 3; count of bases not matched to a gene: 7. Each CDR3 protein gets one entry after TCRdb re-called the RT-PCR reads with MiXCR. Of about 620,000 distinct CDR3 sequences in the sample, 10% to 12% were seen once. Notes on this clonotype: Its target is not known.

The same data also contributed to another study, on T cells expressing NK-cell markers. That report notes: What made the TCR beta cDNA was 5'RACE template switching with UMIs. Of the CD8+ T cell pool in five or six donors, about 1.0-7.0% was accounted for by dominant NKG2C+ clonotypes.

The input for sequencing was PBMCs from blood, taken on the day of vaccination. The chain is built from TRBV7-9 and TRBJ2-5; 7 bases agree with TRBD1. The receptor comes from a man aged 50 to 60 who received an inactivated influenza vaccine. This CDR3 is CASSTGDPKETQYF. The CDR3 bases are TGTGCCAGCAGTACAGGGGACCCAAAAGAGACCCAGTACTTC. Together with reference TRBV7-9 and TRBJ2-5, the CDR3 gives the full variable domain: DTGVSQNPRHKITKRGQNVTFRCDPISEHNRLYWYRQTLGQGPEFLTYFQNEAQLEKSRLLSDRFSAERPKGSFSTLEIQRTEQGDSAMYLCASSTGDPKETQYFGPGTRLLVL.